Presented here are 11 T cell receptor beta chains from one specimen sequenced in a study of T cell repertoires in cytomegalovirus infection. The antigens of these receptors remain unknown. MiXCR, run by TCRdb on the reads, gives a single entry per CDR3 protein. The data contain 380,000 or so distinct CDR3 sequences, 34% of them singletons. Material: cultured PBMCs, obtained from culture after CMV antigen stimulation. The receptor set was obtained from a human donor in good health (CMV status not recorded). Some clones in this sample may be carry-over from other donors' samples.

This clonotype occurred many times. The V gene is TRBV7-2, the J gene TRBJ2-7; 9 positions agree with TRBD1. J was trimmed by 4 bases and V by 3 bases; bases with no gene match: 1. The CDR3 consists of 13 residues. Germline CDR1 and CDR2: SGHTA and FQGNSA. The CDR3 is CASSLTGGYEQYF. As DNA, the CDR3 is TGTGCCAGCAGCTTGACAGGGGGGTACGAGCAGTACTTC.

The rearrangement uses TRBV6-4 and TRBJ2-1, with D possibly being TRBD1 (5 bases). Trimming pared 3 bases from V and 2 bases from J, leaving 11 bases between. Germline V gene lookup returns CDR1 MRHNA and CDR2 SNTAGT. This CDR3 spans 15 amino acids. DNA for the CDR3: TGTGCCAGCAGTGATGGCGACAGACCCTACAATGAGCAGTTCTTC. It specifies CASSDGDRPYNEQFF.

This clonotype was recorded a few times. This sequence joins TRBV24-1 and TRBJ2-5; 14 nucleotides align to TRBD2. Trimming at V came to 3 bases and at J to 5 bases, leaving 10 bases not matched to a gene. CDR3 size: 18 residues. Germline V gene sequence: CDR1 KGHDR, CDR2 SFDVKD. CDR3 sequence: CATSDPGLAGDYRETQYF. The CDR3 nucleotides are TGTGCCACCAGTGATCCGGGACTAGCGGGAGATTACCGGGAGACCCAGTACTTC.

About this clonotype: A single base separates this from a much larger clone, so it may be a read error. The J gene is TRBJ1-2, the V gene TRBV7-8, with 7 bases fitting TRBD1. Germline lookup yields CDR1 SGHVS and CDR2 FQNEAQ. Unmatched junction bases numbered 13, after V lost 6 bases and J lost 3 bases. The CDR3 has 16 amino acids. CDR3 amino acids: CASRRGPHLEDYGYTF. Here the CDR3 DNA reads TGTGCCAGCAGGAGGGGGCCGCATCTGGAGGACTATGGCTACACCTTC.

This clonotype was recorded at least ten times. The genes are TRBV6-1 and TRBJ2-1; 10 bases map to TRBD2. CDR1 and CDR2 from the germline V gene are MNHNS and SASEGT. The CDR3 consists of 16 residues. J lost 6 bases, V lost 6 bases, and 11 bases had no gene match. CDR3 region: CASRPRTSGSTNEQFF. DNA of the CDR3: TGTGCCAGCAGACCCAGGACTAGCGGAAGTACCAATGAGCAGTTCTTC.

The chain combines TRBV7-6 with TRBJ1-1; TRBD1 is a possible D gene (6 bases). With 1 base removed from V and 3 bases from J, the gap between germline ends came to 21 bases. CDR1 is SGHVS and CDR2 is FNYEAQ in the germline V gene. This CDR3 has 18 residues. CDR3: CASSLGKWGAGTDTEAFF. CDR3 nucleotides: TGTGCCAGCAGCTTAGGAAAGTGGGGGGCAGGGACGGACACTGAAGCTTTCTTT.

With respect to this clonotype: A read error is possible here, since a much larger clone lies one base away. The V and J genes are TRBV14 and TRBJ1-5, with 7 bases fitting TRBD1. Germline V gene sequence: CDR1 SGHDN, CDR2 FVKESK. With V trimmed by 1 base and J by 6 bases, 0 bases remained unmatched. CDR3 length: 13 amino acids. The DNA for the CDR3 is TGTGCCAGCAGCCAAGGACAGGGTCAGCCCCAGCATTTT. Its translation is CASSQGQGQPQHF.

This clonotype was counted only a few times. This sequence joins TRBV7-9 and TRBJ2-2, with D possibly being TRBD1 or TRBD2 (5 bases each). CDR3 length: 15 residues. The germline gives CDR1 SEHNR, CDR2 FQNEAQ (reference sequence). Trimming took 3 bases from V and 1 from J, leaving 9 bases between them. CDR3 nucleotide sequence: TGTGCCAGCAGCTTGGGACCGGAGAACACCGGGGAGCTGTTTTTT. Its translation: CASSLGPENTGELFF.

The gene calls are TRBV20-1 and TRBJ2-1; D ambiguous. Germline assignment: CDR1 DFQATT and CDR2 SNEGSKA (reference sequence). With 1 base removed from V and 11 bases from J, the gap between germline ends came to 12 bases. The CDR3 totals 12 residues. The CDR3 coding sequence is TGCAGTGCTAGAGCATACGGTTCCCAGCAGTTCTTC. Protein product: CSARAYGSQQFF.

The V call is TRBV7-6, the J call TRBJ2-1; no clear D. The CDR3 totals 13 residues. V lost 1 base and J lost 8, with 9 bases in between. Germline CDR1 reads SGHVS; CDR2 reads FNYEAQ. The CDR3 DNA sequence: TGTGCCAGCAGCTTAGTCCTAGACGATGAGCAGTTCTTC. Protein sequence: CASSLVLDDEQFF.

This clonotype showed up just a few times. This chain connects TRBV12-3 or TRBV12-4 to TRBJ1-2; no definite D call. Trimming stripped 2 bases from V and 8 bases from J, with 9 bases between. The CDR3 is 12 residues long. CDR3 nucleotides: TGTGCCAGCAGTTTACTCCAGGACGGCTACACCTTC. Its protein is CASSLLQDGYTF.